This T cell receptor beta chain originates from a study of shared clonotypes between healthy human individuals. Overall study findings and caveats: Sampling used blood alone; tissue repertoires probably differ. Clonotype sharing across several donors was observed for around 5% of naive CD4 clonotypes.

The study ran the assay at deep level. Over several immunoSEQ plates, each subset's genomic DNA was distributed in even portions. Sequencing was performed with immunoSEQ multiplex PCR; in TCRdb, only in-frame clones are kept and a portion is missing. The sample consists of fewer than 130,000 clones, about 66% of them appearing once. This clone was seen a single time. Its target is not known. Germline V gene data show CDR1 as ENHRY and CDR2 as SYGVKD. J was trimmed by 7 bases and V by 4 bases; bases with no gene match: 11. The CDR3 has 16 residues. The chain combines TRBV10-3 with TRBJ2-1; 9 nucleotides agree with TRBD2. Sample: memory CD8+ T cells sorted from blood. The subset: CD45RO+ cells pooled with CCR7-negative TemRA cells. The source of this sequence is a woman aged 25 to 39 in good health. The chain's CDR3 is CAISGREGQKFNEQFF. Written as DNA, the CDR3 is TGTGCCATCAGTGGGCGGGAGGGCCAGAAATTTAATGAGCAGTTCTTC.